A single sample gave rise to the 6 T cell receptor beta chains below, sequenced in a study of blood T cell repertoires in COVID-19. This table comes from immunoSEQ multiplex PCR, and its TCRdb copy is limited to in-frame clones, with some not included. The sample includes roughly 200,000 clones, about 78% of them seen just once. Sequenced: peripheral blood. The receptor source for this set is a woman between 50 and 59 years old with active or convalescent COVID-19.

The CDR3 nucleotides read TGTGCCAGCAGTTTACCGGGTGGTAATGAAAAACTGTTTTTT. Protein: CASSLPGGNEKLFF. V gene TRBV28 combines with J gene TRBJ1-4, with D hard to call. Per germline, CDR1 MDHEN and CDR2 SYDVKM. Trimming stripped 2 bases from V and 4 bases from J, with 8 bases between. The CDR3 consists of 14 residues.

In DNA form, the CDR3 reads TGTGCCAGTAACCAACCCAGGGGCTCTGGAAACACCATATATTTT. Encoded protein: CASNQPRGSGNTIYF. The chain couples TRBV19 to TRBJ1-3, with D tentatively TRBD1 (6 bases). This CDR3 region has 15 residues. The germline V gene has CDR1 LNHDA and CDR2 SQIVND (reference sequence). Trimming took 7 bases from V and 0 from J, leaving 13 bases between them.

The V call is TRBV18, the J call TRBJ2-3; 10 nucleotides line up with TRBD2. The germline V gene encodes CDR1 KGHSH and CDR2 LQKENI. The CDR3 has 15 amino acids. V was clipped by 2 bases and J by 5 bases; unmatched bases: 4. The CDR3 DNA reads TGTGCCAGCTCACCAGAGTCTAGCGGGAGAGATACGCAGTATTTT. Amino acids: CASSPESSGRDTQYF. Full variable domain (outside the CDR3, taken from reference TRBV18 and TRBJ2-3): NAGVMQNPRHLVRRRGQEARLRCSPMKGHSHVYWYRQLPEEGLKFMVYLQKENIIDESGMPKERFSAEFPKEGPSILRIQQVVRGDSAAYFCASSPESSGRDTQYFGPGTRLTVL.

The V gene is TRBV6-5, the J gene TRBJ1-5, with 7 bases aligning to TRBD1. This CDR3 comprises 13 residues. CDR1 is MNHEY, CDR2 SVGAGI, per germline. V dropped 6 bases and J dropped 5; count of bases not matched to a gene: 4. CDR3 sequence (DNA): TGTGCCAGCAGAGACAGGGCCGATCAGCCCCAGCATTTT. This sequence encodes CASRDRADQPQHF.

The chain carries TRBV5-1 and TRBJ2-3, with 9 bases fitting TRBD1. J lost 5 bases, V lost 0 bases, and 13 bases had no gene match. The CDR3 has 18 amino acids. Per germline, CDR1 SGHRS and CDR2 YFSETQ. This CDR3 is CASSLALAPGQGKDTQYF. The CDR3 bases are TGCGCCAGCAGCTTGGCCTTGGCCCCGGGACAGGGTAAAGATACGCAGTATTTT.

The V call is TRBV10-3, the J call TRBJ1-6; 10 nucleotides line up with TRBD1. There are 13 residues in the CDR3. Germline V CDR1 and CDR2: ENHRY, SYGVKD. J was trimmed by 10 bases and V by 6 bases; bases with no gene match: 3. The CDR3 loop reads CAIRGQGTSPLHF. In nucleotides, the CDR3 is TGTGCCATCAGGGGACAGGGGACATCACCCCTCCACTTT.